Listed below are T cell receptor beta chains from one sample, sequenced in a study of blood T cell repertoires in COVID-19. The repertoire was sequenced with immunoSEQ multiplex PCR; TCRdb's copy has only in-frame clones and lacks some. The table includes 250,000 to 300,000 clones, roughly 79% detected once. Sequencing was performed on peripheral blood. These receptors all come from a woman in her fifties or sixties with active or convalescent COVID-19. CDR3s leave out the opening cysteine and the closing phenylalanine or tryptophan. Each record gives: V gene, clone size, J gene, CDR3 protein. A row's size may be missing; if present it is once, few, many or a size class.

TRBV27,few,TRBJ1-4,ASSPSGGNWLEKLF
TRBV5-4,.,TRBJ1-2,ASSLDAGGLKQSYGYT
TRBV12-3/TRBV12-4,.,TRBJ2-1,ASSIYNEQF
TRBV30,.,TRBJ2-6,ASGTGDFGANVLT
TRBV6-5,.,TRBJ1-5,APLRLVSNQPQH
TRBV2,.,TRBJ2-1,ASSEGWDRSRGSYNEQF
TRBV10-3,.,TRBJ1-2,AISHHNRVANYGYT
TRBV2,.,TRBJ2-5,ASNRQGLRETQY
TRBV7-9,.,TRBJ2-7,ASSVRRAETGEQY
TRBV9,.,TRBJ2-7,ASSVRDRGTDFYEQY
TRBV3-1/TRBV3-2,.,TRBJ1-2,ASSQGNRGGGYT
TRBV5-4,.,TRBJ1-2,ASSLNLGDGYT
TRBV12-5,.,TRBJ1-5,ASGFRGTHQPQH
TRBV3-1/TRBV3-2,.,TRBJ2-1,ASSPGPNYNEQF
TRBV5-4,.,TRBJ2-3,ASSPILTGGTDTQY
TRBV9,.,TRBJ2-7,ASSQGTGGNYEQY
TRBV10-3,.,TRBJ1-2,AISEPDSYGYT
TRBV6-5,.,TRBJ2-3,ASSRGGAGDTQY
TRBV11-3,.,TRBJ2-3,ASSLGTSGTDTQY
TRBV29-1,.,TRBJ1-1,SVGSGGRSTEAF
TRBV11-2,once,TRBJ1-1,ASSIGPEGYTEAF
TRBV5-4,.,TRBJ1-2,ASSLGGQAQYGYT
TRBV7-6,.,TRBJ2-2,ASSFWTPRDTGELF
TRBV5-1,.,TRBJ2-5,ASSWGTSETQY
TRBV6-2/TRBV6-3,few,TRBJ1-2,ASSYSPTGWNYGYT
TRBV11-2,.,TRBJ2-3,ASSSSLAPKY
TRBV28,.,TRBJ1-2,AMTGGQGGYT
TRBV4-2,.,TRBJ1-4,ASSYRGDNEKLF
TRBV12-5,.,TRBJ2-2,ASGPLAGGPVTGELF
TRBV5-4,.,TRBJ2-5,ASSLSLGTGVETQY
TRBV18,.,TRBJ1-1,ASSPGLASMNTEAF
TRBV10-3,.,TRBJ2-7,AISHNAVLTGDGVYEQY
TRBV19,.,TRBJ1-2,ASVAGPDGYT
TRBV20-1,.,TRBJ2-1,SASNPSGGYGEQF
TRBV9,.,TRBJ1-6,ASSSRENHNSPLH
TRBV27,.,TRBJ1-2,ASSLSTQATNYGYT
TRBV18,.,TRBJ2-7,ASSIRTGKGEQY
TRBV7-3,.,TRBJ2-1,ASSERGPDNEQF
TRBV29-1,.,TRBJ1-4,SVRIQGGGNEKLF
TRBV6-5,.,TRBJ1-2,ASSYSQGNYGYT
TRBV10-3,.,TRBJ2-5,AITSGDRETQY
TRBV3-1/TRBV3-2,.,TRBJ2-1,ASSPLGQGAGNEQF
TRBV19,once,TRBJ2-5,ASTSQGGLQTQY
TRBV3-1/TRBV3-2,few,TRBJ2-1,ASSPRQGGSGKF
TRBV12-3/TRBV12-4,.,TRBJ1-3,ASSRAGVFPIY
TRBV5-1,few,TRBJ1-1,ASSLMTGGNTEAF
TRBV12-3/TRBV12-4,once,TRBJ1-1,ASRGHGVTEAF
TRBV7-9,.,TRBJ1-4,ASSPRTWESEKLF
TRBV9,.,TRBJ2-6,ASSPPLIDSGANVLT
TRBV4-3,.,TRBJ1-6,ASSQDMRDRGVSPLH
TRBV19,.,TRBJ1-1,ASSIFHELNTEAF
TRBV28,.,TRBJ1-1,ASSWGTGTNTEAF
TRBV25-1,.,TRBJ2-1,ASSEGGRVSYNEQF
TRBV6-1,.,TRBJ1-2,ASSDQGVYYGYT
TRBV29-1,.,TRBJ1-1,SVGGTGEAQAF
TRBV4-1,.,TRBJ2-5,ASSQYPSQGTAETQY
TRBV10-3,.,TRBJ1-5,AISESGSREPQH
TRBV14,.,TRBJ2-5,ASSLLGADGETQY
TRBV18,once,TRBJ1-1,ASSRETGLNTEAF
TRBV19,.,TRBJ1-3,ASYASFSGNTIY